This T cell receptor beta chain was profiled in a study of CD8 T cells in Susac syndrome. Worth noting for this clonotype: Its target is unknown.

CDR1 is SGHRS and CDR2 is YFSETQ in the germline V gene. The germline V and J ends were trimmed by 4 bases and 5 bases, with 17 bases remaining between them. The length of the CDR3 is 15 residues. Blood CD8+ and CD4+ T cells underwent high-throughput TCR beta sequencing. Healthy donors matched for age and sex were used as controls. Study-wide results and caveats: The study conceded that its TCR sequencing and HLA analysis involved relatively few individuals.

An input of about 0.45 to 1 ug of RNA was subjected to reverse transcription using random hexamers. MiXCR, applied by TCRdb to the immunoSEQ multiplex PCR reads, yields one record per CDR3 protein. The top ten hold approximately 0.098% of the sample, which has fewer than 200,000 distinct CDR3 sequences, 85% to 95% seen once. Input material: CD4+ T cells from PBMCs. The V gene is TRBV5-1, the J gene TRBJ2-3; TRBD1 might be the D (7 bases). This TCR was sampled from a human donor in good health. Here the CDR3 reads CASSPGGQRIDTQYF. The CDR3 DNA follows: TGCGCCAGCAGCCCCGGGGGACAGAGGATAGATACGCAGTATTTT.